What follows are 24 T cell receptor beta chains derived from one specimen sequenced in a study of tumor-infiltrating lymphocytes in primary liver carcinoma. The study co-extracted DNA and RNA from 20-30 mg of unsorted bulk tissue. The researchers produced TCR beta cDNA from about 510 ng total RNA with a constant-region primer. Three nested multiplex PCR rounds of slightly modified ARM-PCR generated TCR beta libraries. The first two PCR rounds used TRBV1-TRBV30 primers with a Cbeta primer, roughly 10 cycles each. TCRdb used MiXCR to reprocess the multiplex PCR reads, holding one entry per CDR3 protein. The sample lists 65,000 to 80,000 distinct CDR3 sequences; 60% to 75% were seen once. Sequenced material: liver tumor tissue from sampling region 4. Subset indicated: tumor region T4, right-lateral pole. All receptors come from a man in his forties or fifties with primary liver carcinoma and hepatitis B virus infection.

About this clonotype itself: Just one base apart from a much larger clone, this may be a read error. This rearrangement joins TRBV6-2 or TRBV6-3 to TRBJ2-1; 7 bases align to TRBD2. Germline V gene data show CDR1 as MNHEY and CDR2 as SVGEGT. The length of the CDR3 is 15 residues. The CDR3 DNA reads TGTGCCAGCAGTTACGGAGGGAGGGCCTACAATGGGCAGTTCTTC. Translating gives CASSYGGRAYNGQFF.

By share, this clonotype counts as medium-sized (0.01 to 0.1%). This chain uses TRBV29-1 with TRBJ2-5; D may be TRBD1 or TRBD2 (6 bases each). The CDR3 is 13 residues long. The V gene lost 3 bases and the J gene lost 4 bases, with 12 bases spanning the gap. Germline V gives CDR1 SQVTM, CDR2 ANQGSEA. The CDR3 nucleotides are TGCAGCGTTGATAGGGGGGAGGTAGAGACCCAGTACTTC. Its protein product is CSVDRGEVETQYF.

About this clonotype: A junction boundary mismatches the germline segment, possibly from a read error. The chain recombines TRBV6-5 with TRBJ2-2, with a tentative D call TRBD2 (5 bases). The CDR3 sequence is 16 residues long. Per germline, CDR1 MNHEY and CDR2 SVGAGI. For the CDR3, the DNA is TGTGCCAGCAGTTACGAAGGCGGGTCTGGCACCGAGGAGCTGTTTTTT. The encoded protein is CASSYEGGSGTEELFF.

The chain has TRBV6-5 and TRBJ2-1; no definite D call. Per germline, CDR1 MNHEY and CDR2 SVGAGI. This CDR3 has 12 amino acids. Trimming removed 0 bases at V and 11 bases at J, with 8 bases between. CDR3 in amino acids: CASSYSSRKQFF. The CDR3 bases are TGTGCCAGCAGTTACTCGAGCCGTAAGCAGTTCTTC.

Here the CDR3 reads CASSFIALSSYEQYF. The CDR3 bases are TGTGCCAGCAGCTTTATAGCTTTGAGCTCCTACGAGCAGTACTTC. J is TRBJ2-7 and V is TRBV5-6; D is uncertain. Trimming cost V 2 bases and J 0 bases, with 12 bases left between them. This CDR3 contains 15 residues. Germline V lookup: CDR1 SGHDT, CDR2 YYEEEE.

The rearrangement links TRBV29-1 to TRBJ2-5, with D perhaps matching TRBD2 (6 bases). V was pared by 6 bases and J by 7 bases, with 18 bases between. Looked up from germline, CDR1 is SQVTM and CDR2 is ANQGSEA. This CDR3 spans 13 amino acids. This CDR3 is CSVRTSLRGTQYF. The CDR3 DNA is TGCAGCGTGAGAACTAGCCTACGAGGGACCCAGTACTTC. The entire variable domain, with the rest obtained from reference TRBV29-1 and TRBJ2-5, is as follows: SAVISQKPSRDICQRGTSLTIQCQVDSQVTMMFWYRQQPGQSLTLIATANQGSEATYESGFVIDKFPISRPNLTFSTLTVSNMSPEDSSIYLCSVRTSLRGTQYFGPGTRLLVL.

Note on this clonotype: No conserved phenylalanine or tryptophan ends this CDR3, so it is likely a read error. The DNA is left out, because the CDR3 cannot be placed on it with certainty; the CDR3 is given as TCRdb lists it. The CDR3 loop reads CNVAGLRYEQYL. This chain connects TRBV29-1 to TRBJ2-7. The CDR3 comprises 12 residues, both ends counted. Germline CDR1 SQVTM, CDR2 ANQGSEA.

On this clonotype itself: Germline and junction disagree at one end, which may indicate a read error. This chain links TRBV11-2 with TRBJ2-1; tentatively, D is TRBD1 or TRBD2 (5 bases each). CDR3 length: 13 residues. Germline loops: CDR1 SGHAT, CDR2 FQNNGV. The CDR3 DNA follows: TGTGGCAGCAACCGGGGCTCTCGGATTGTGCAGTTCTTC. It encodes CGSNRGSRIVQFF.

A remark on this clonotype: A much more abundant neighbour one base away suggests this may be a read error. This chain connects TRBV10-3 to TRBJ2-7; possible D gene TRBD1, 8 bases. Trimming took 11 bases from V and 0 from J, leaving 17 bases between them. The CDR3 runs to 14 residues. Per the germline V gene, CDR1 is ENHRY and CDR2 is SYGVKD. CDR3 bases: TGTGCCGCGCAGCGGGACAGGAGCTCCTACGAGCAGTACTTC. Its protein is CAAQRDRSSYEQYF.

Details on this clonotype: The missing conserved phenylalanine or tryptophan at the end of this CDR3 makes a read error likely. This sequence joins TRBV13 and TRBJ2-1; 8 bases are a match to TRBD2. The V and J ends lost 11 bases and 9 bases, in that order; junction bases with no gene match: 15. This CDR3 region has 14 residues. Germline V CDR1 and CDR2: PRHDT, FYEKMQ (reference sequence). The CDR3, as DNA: TGTGCCTGCGTCCCGGGACTAGTGCATGGTGAGCAGTTCCTC. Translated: CACVPGLVHGEQFL.

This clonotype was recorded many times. CDR3 sequence reads: CASSPHGRDGNYGYTF. CDR3 DNA: TGTGCCAGCAGCCCCCACGGCCGGGACGGTAACTATGGCTACACCTTC. This chain connects TRBV6-5 to TRBJ1-2; D possibly corresponds to TRBD1 (5 bases). The CDR3 spans 16 residues. Trimming pared 6 bases from V and 1 base from J, leaving 18 bases between. CDR1 MNHEY and CDR2 SVGAGI come from the germline V gene.

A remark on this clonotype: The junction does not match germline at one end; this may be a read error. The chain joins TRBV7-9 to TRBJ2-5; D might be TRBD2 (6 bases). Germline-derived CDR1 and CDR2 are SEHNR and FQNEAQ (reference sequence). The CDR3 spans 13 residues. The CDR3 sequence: CTSSLPGRETQYF. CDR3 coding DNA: TGTACCAGCAGTCTTCCAGGGAGGGAGACCCAGTACTTC.

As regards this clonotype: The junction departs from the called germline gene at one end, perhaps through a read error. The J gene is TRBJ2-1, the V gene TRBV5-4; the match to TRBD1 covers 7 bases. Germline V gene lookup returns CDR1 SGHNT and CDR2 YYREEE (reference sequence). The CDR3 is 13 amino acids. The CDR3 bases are TGTGCCAGCGACAGGGACAAAAACAATGGGCAGTTCTTC. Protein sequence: CASDRDKNNGQFF.

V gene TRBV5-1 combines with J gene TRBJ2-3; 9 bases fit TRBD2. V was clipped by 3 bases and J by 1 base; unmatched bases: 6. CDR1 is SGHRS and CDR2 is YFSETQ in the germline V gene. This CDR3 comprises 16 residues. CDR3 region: CASSWYSSGGTDTQYF. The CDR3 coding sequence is TGCGCCAGCAGCTGGTACTCTAGCGGGGGCACAGATACGCAGTATTTT.

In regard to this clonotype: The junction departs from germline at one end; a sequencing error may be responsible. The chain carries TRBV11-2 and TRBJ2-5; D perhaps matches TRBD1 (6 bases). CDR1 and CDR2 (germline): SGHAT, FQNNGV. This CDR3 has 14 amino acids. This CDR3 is CASSLGTAQGTQYF. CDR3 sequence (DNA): TGTGCCAGCAGCTTAGGGACAGCACAAGGGACCCAATACTTC.

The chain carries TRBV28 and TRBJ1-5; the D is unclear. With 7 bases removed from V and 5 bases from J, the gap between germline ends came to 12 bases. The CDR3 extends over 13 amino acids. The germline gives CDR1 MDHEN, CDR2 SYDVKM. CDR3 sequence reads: CASNGRRDQPQHF. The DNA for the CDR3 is TGTGCCAGCAATGGACGGCGAGATCAGCCCCAGCATTTT.

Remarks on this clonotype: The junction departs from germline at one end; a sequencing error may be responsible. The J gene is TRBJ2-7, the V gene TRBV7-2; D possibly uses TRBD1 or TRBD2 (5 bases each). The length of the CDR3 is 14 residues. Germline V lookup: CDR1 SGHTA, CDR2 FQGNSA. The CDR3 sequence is CASSLSGGPYDQYF. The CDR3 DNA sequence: TGTGCCAGCAGCTTAAGTGGGGGACCCTACGATCAGTACTTC.

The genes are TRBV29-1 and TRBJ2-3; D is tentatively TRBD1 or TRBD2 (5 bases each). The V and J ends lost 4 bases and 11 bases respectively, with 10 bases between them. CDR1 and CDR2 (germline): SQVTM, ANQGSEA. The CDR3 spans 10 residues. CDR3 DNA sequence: TGCAGCGTTGGATCTGGGGGGCAGTATTTT. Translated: CSVGSGGQYF.

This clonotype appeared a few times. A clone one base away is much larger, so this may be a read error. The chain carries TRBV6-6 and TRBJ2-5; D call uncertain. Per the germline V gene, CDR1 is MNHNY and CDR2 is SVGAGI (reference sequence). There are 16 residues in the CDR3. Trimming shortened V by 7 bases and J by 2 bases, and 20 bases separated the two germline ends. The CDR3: CASTPLLQDPQETQYF. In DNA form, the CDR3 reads TGTGCCAGCACCCCCCTTCTCCAGGACCCACAAGAGACCCAGTACTTC.

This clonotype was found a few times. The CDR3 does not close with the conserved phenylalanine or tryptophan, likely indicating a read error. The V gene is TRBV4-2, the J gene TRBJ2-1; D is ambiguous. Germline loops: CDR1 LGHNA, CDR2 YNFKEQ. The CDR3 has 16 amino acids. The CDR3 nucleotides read TGCGCCAGCAGCCAAGACCCCGTTGGTGTTGAGGATGAGCAGTTCATC. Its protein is CASSQDPVGVEDEQFI.

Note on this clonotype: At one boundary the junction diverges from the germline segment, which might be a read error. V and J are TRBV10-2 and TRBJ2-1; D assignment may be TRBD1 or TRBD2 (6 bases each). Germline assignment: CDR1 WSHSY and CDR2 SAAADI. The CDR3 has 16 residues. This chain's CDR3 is CASSPTTGGSYNEQSF. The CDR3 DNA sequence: TGCGCCAGCAGTCCCACTACCGGGGGCTCCTACAATGAGCAGTCCTTC.

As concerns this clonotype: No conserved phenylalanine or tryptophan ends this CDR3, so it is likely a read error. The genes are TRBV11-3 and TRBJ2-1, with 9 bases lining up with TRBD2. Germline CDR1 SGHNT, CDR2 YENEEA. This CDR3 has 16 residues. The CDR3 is CGSSLAWDSGRPEQFL. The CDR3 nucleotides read TGTGGCAGCAGCTTAGCGTGGGATAGCGGGAGACCTGAGCAGTTCTTG.

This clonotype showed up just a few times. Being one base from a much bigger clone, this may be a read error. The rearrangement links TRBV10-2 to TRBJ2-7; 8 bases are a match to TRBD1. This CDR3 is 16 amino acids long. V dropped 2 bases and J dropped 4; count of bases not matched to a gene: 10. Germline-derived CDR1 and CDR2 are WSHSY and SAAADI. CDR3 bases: TGCGCCAGCAGTGAGCTACGGGACAGGAGGCTATACGAGCAGTACTTC. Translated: CASSELRDRRLYEQYF.

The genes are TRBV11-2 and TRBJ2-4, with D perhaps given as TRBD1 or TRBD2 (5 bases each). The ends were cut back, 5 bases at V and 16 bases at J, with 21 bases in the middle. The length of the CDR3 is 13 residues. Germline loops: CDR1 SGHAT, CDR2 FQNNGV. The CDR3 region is CASSMRLGDLSYF. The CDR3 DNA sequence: TGTGCCAGCAGCATGAGATTGGGGGATTTGTCCTACTTC.